These 15 T cell receptor beta chains were sequenced from one sample in a study of blood T cell repertoires in COVID-19. Sequenced by immunoSEQ multiplex PCR; TCRdb stores in-frame clones only, minus some. Among 70,000 to 95,000 clones listed, roughly 88% were seen once. Input material: peripheral blood. These receptors came from a woman aged 45 to 65 with acute or convalescent COVID-19.

The chain is built from TRBV7-2 and TRBJ2-3; D gene ambiguous. The CDR3 sequence is 14 residues long. The V and J ends lost 8 bases and 1 base respectively, with 13 bases between them. CDR1 SGHTA and CDR2 FQGNSA come from the germline V gene. CDR3 nucleotides: TGTGCCAGCCGCGGTCTGTGGGGCACAGATACGCAGTATTTT. The encoded protein is CASRGLWGTDTQYF.

The chain carries TRBV5-1 and TRBJ1-2; D possibly corresponds to TRBD1 (6 bases). This CDR3 comprises 14 residues. Germline V lookup: CDR1 SGHRS, CDR2 YFSETQ. V was clipped by 4 bases and J by 6 bases, with 16 bases between them. DNA for the CDR3: TGCGCCAGCAGCCCCGGGAACAGGGCGGATGGCTACACCTTC. Translating it yields CASSPGNRADGYTF.

The CDR3 reads CASSLDASTDTQYF. Here the CDR3 DNA reads TGTGCCAGCAGCTTGGACGCGAGCACAGATACGCAGTATTTT. V is TRBV5-5 and J is TRBJ2-3; unclear D gene. The germline V and J ends were trimmed by 0 bases and 0 bases, with 5 bases remaining between them. CDR3 length: 14 amino acids. Germline V gene sequence: CDR1 SGHKS, CDR2 YYEKEE (reference sequence). The full variable domain, with the rest looked up from reference TRBV5-5 and TRBJ2-3, is DAGVTQSPTHLIKTRGQQVTLRCSPISGHKSVSWYQQVLGQGPQFIFQYYEKEERGRGNFPDRFSARQFPNYSSELNVNALLLGDSALYLCASSLDASTDTQYFGPGTRLTVL.

This chain joins TRBV6-1 and TRBJ1-1; weak D call: TRBD1 (6 bases). Germline values: CDR1 MNHNS, CDR2 SASEGT. CDR3 length: 11 amino acids. V was shortened by 3 bases and J by 7 bases, with 6 bases between the two germline ends. The chain's CDR3 is CASSDRGEAFF. DNA for the CDR3: TGTGCCAGCAGTGACAGGGGTGAAGCTTTCTTT.

This chain connects TRBV19 to TRBJ2-7, with TRBD1 matching over 8 bases. The germline gives CDR1 LNHDA, CDR2 SQIVND (reference sequence). The CDR3 is 15 amino acids. Trimming at V came to 3 bases and at J to 12 bases, leaving 16 bases not matched to a gene. The CDR3 DNA is TGTGCCAGTAGTATGGGAACAGGGGGGCCCACCTCGCGGTACTTC. Protein product: CASSMGTGGPTSRYF.

This chain uses TRBV3-1 (or the pseudogene TRBV3-2) with TRBJ2-5; 10 bases line up with TRBD2. This CDR3 region has 15 residues. Germline lookup yields CDR1 LGHDT and CDR2 YNNKEL (reference sequence). The V segment lost 6 bases and the J segment 1 base; nucleotides outside the gene matches: 5. Here the CDR3 DNA reads TGTGCCAGCAGAGATAGCGGGGGGCCCCAAGAGACCCAGTACTTC. This translates into CASRDSGGPQETQYF.

This clone has a single count. The V call is TRBV19, the J call TRBJ2-2, with 14 bases aligning to TRBD2. CDR1 LNHDA and CDR2 SQIVND come from the germline V gene (reference sequence). V was pared by 3 bases and J by 5 bases, with 2 bases of the junction left unmatched. The CDR3 is 16 amino acids. The CDR3 region has the DNA TGTGCCAGTAGTATCGGACTAGCGGGAGGTACCGGGGAGCTGTTTTTT. Translated, it gives CASSIGLAGGTGELFF.

A single count supports this clone. This chain joins TRBV5-6 and TRBJ2-3, with 7 bases aligning to TRBD2. The trim removed 0 bases at V and 2 bases at J, leaving 9 bases unmatched. The CDR3 contains 17 residues. In germline, CDR1 is SGHDT, CDR2 YYEEEE. CDR3 nucleotides: TGTGCCAGCAGCTTGGGATTACGGGAGGCCCTCACAGATACGCAGTATTTT. Translated, it gives CASSLGLREALTDTQYF.

The genes are TRBV7-9 and TRBJ1-4; 7 nucleotides match TRBD1. CDR1 is SEHNR and CDR2 is FQNEAQ in the germline V gene (reference sequence). The V gene end was trimmed by 5 bases and the J gene end by 7 bases; junction bases not matched to a gene: 10. The CDR3 covers 15 residues. In nucleotides, the CDR3 is TGTGCCAGCAGCACTGACAGGGACCGGGGTGAAAAACTGTTTTTT. Protein: CASSTDRDRGEKLFF.

The sample holds a few counts of this clone. This rearrangement joins TRBV3-1 (or the pseudogene TRBV3-2) to TRBJ1-3; D unclear. The CDR3 consists of 12 residues. The V gene's germline CDR1 is LGHDT and CDR2 YNNKEL (reference sequence). V was clipped by 1 base and J by 4 bases, with 2 bases between them. CDR3 nucleotides: TGTGCCAGCAGCCAAGCAGGAAACACCATATATTTT. Translation: CASSQAGNTIYF.

The chain employs TRBV4-1 and TRBJ2-3, with 9 nucleotides matching TRBD1. Trimming removed 2 bases from V and 3 bases from J; junction bases left unmatched: 3. This CDR3 comprises 15 residues. Germline values: CDR1 MGHRA, CDR2 YSYEKL. The CDR3 bases are TGCGCCAGCAGCCAAACCGGGACAGGGACAGATACGCAGTATTTT. This sequence encodes CASSQTGTGTDTQYF.

A single count supports this clone. The rearrangement links TRBV6-4 to TRBJ2-2, with 8 bases fitting TRBD2. The CDR3 covers 15 residues. CDR1 MRHNA and CDR2 SNTAGT come from the germline V gene. V shed 4 bases and J 1 base; nucleotides not matched to a gene: 2. The DNA of the CDR3 is TGTGCCAGCAGTGTTAGCGGGATGAACACCGGGGAGCTGTTTTTT. Protein sequence: CASSVSGMNTGELFF.

The V gene is TRBV2, the J gene TRBJ2-3; the match to TRBD1 covers 8 bases. V gave up 1 base and J gave up 3 bases; unmatched junction bases: 3. This CDR3 contains 15 residues. In germline, CDR1 is SNHLY, CDR2 FYNNEI. The CDR3 region has the DNA TGTGCCAGCAGTGAAGGGACAGGGATAACAGATACGCAGTATTTT. Amino acids: CASSEGTGITDTQYF. The variable domain in full, completed from reference TRBV2 and TRBJ2-3, reads EPEVTQTPSHQVTQMGQEVILRCVPISNHLYFYWYRQILGQKVEFLVSFYNNEISEKSEIFDDQFSVERPDGSNFTLKIRSTKLEDSAMYFCASSEGTGITDTQYFGPGTRLTVL.

V usage is TRBV28 and J usage is TRBJ2-7; D gene unclear. The germline gives CDR1 MDHEN, CDR2 SYDVKM. The CDR3 runs 13 residues. Deletions cut 2 bases from V and 7 bases from J, with 12 bases between. In nucleotides, the CDR3 is TGTGCCAGCAGTTTACCCAAAACCAGGGAGCAGTACTTC. It encodes CASSLPKTREQYF. The full variable domain, with the rest looked up from reference TRBV28 and TRBJ2-7, is DVKVTQSSRYLVKRTGEKVFLECVQDMDHENMFWYRQDPGLGLRLIYFSYDVKMKEKGDIPEGYSVSREKKERFSLILESASTNQTSMYLCASSLPKTREQYFGPGTRLTVT.

This chain connects TRBV27 to TRBJ1-1; D remains ambiguous. The CDR3 contains 13 residues. V dropped 5 bases and J dropped 2 bases, with 9 bases sitting between them. Germline-derived CDR1 and CDR2 are MNHEY and SMNVEV (reference sequence). The CDR3 DNA is TGTGCCAGCAGTCTAGTGGGTAACACTGAAGCTTTCTTT. Translating it yields CASSLVGNTEAFF.